A single sample is the source of the 6 T cell receptor beta chains below, sequenced in a study of a mutant IDH1 vaccine in newly diagnosed glioma. For these TCRs, the target antigens are not known. The time point denotes: week 35, safety follow-up. In every dose of vaccine, 300 ug of mutant IDH1 20-mer peptide was given alongside topical imiquimod. TCRdb's copy holds only in-frame clones and misses some; the assay was immunoSEQ multiplex PCR. The table records roughly 49,000 clones, 85% to 95% of them present only once. The source material was PBMCs, sampled from a glioma patient whose treatment included an IDH1 peptide vaccine. These TCRs come from a man over 45 with glioma.

DNA for the CDR3: TGCGCTCGACTAGCCGACTCCTACGAGCAGTACTTC. This encodes CARLADSYEQYF. This chain joins TRBV10-1 and TRBJ2-7, with 7 bases aligning to TRBD2. Germline V lookup: CDR1 WNHNN, CDR2 SYGVQD (reference sequence). CDR3 length equals 12 residues.

V gene TRBV7-7 combines with J gene TRBJ2-1; 11 bases are shared with TRBD2. Germline CDR1 is SSHAT and CDR2 is FNYEAQ (reference sequence). This CDR3 is built from 13 residues. This chain's CDR3 is CASGLAGLREQFF. The CDR3 DNA reads TGTGCTAGCGGACTAGCGGGTCTCAGGGAGCAGTTCTTC.

The chain employs TRBV28 and TRBJ1-1; D ambiguous. The CDR3 has 14 amino acids. Germline V gene data show CDR1 as MDHEN and CDR2 as SYDVKM. Deletions cut 8 bases from V and 1 base from J, with 14 bases between. CDR3 sequence: CASSSSGWNTEAFF. The CDR3 DNA follows: TGTGCCAGCTCCTCGAGCGGGTGGAACACTGAAGCTTTCTTT.

This chain joins TRBV25-1 and TRBJ1-2; D is unclear. The CDR3 has 14 amino acids. CDR1 is MGHDK and CDR2 is SYGVNS in the germline V gene. V was shortened by 6 bases and J by 0 bases, with 11 bases between the two germline ends. The CDR3 DNA sequence: TGTGCCAGCAGCCAACAGTATTCTAACTATGGCTACACCTTC. Protein sequence: CASSQQYSNYGYTF.

This clone was seen a single time. The V and J genes are TRBV5-6 and TRBJ1-3; D is perhaps TRBD1 (5 bases). V was clipped by 6 bases and J by 1 base, with 11 bases between them. Germline assignment: CDR1 SGHDT and CDR2 YYEEEE. This CDR3 has 14 residues. This CDR3 reads CASNERGSGNTIYF. DNA of the CDR3: TGTGCCAGCAACGAAAGGGGATCTGGAAACACCATATATTTT.

The V and J genes are TRBV9 and TRBJ2-3; D ambiguous. Per the germline V gene, CDR1 is SGDLS and CDR2 is YYNGEE. The CDR3 length is 11 residues. Trimming shortened V by 3 bases and J by 2 bases, and 1 base separated the two germline ends. CDR3 residues: CASSDTDTQYF. CDR3 DNA: TGTGCCAGCAGCGACACAGATACGCAGTATTTT.